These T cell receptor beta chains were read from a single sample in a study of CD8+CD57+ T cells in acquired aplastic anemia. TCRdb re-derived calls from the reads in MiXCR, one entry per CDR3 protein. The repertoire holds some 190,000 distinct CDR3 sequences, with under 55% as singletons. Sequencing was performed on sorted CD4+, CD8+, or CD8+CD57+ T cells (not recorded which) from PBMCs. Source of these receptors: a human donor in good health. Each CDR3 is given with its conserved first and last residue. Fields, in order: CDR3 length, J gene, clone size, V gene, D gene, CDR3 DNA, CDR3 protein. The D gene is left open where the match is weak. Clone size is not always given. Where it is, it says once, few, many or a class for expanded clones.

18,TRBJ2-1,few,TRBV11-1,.,TGTGCCAGCAGCGAAAAGCCCCGGGCCCCGAGCTCCTACAATGAGCAGTTCTTC,CASSEKPRAPSSYNEQFF
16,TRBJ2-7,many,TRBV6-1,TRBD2,TGTGCCAGCAGGCCTCGACTAGCGGGAAGCTCCTACGAGCAGTACTTC,CASRPRLAGSSYEQYF
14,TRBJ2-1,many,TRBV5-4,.,TGTGCCAGCAGCTTGAAAGGGAGCGAAAATGAGCAGTTCTTC,CASSLKGSENEQFF
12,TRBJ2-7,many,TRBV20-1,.,TGCAGTGCTATAGGGGGTCCCTACGAGCAGTACTTC,CSAIGGPYEQYF
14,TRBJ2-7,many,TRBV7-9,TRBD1,TGTGCCAGCAGCTTAACAGGGGTGAACTACGAGCAGTACTTC,CASSLTGVNYEQYF
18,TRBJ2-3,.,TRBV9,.,TGTGCCAGCAGCACAACTAGGGTGGAGAGGGGGGAAACAGATACGCAGTATTTT,CASSTTRVERGETDTQYF
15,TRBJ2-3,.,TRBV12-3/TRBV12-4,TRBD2,TGTGCCAGCAGCTTTAGCGGGGGGGCGGGCGATACGCAGTATTTT,CASSFSGGAGDTQYF
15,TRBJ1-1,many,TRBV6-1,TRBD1,TGTGCCAGCAGTCTTGGACAGGCCCGGAACACTGAAGCTTTCTTT,CASSLGQARNTEAFF
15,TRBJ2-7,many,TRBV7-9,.,TGTGCCAGCAGACCACCGGGACCTGCTTCCTACGAGCAGTACTTC,CASRPPGPASYEQYF
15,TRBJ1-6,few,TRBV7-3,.,TGTGCCAGCAGCTTAAGGGACGGAGGATATTCACCCCTCCACTTT,CASSLRDGGYSPLHF